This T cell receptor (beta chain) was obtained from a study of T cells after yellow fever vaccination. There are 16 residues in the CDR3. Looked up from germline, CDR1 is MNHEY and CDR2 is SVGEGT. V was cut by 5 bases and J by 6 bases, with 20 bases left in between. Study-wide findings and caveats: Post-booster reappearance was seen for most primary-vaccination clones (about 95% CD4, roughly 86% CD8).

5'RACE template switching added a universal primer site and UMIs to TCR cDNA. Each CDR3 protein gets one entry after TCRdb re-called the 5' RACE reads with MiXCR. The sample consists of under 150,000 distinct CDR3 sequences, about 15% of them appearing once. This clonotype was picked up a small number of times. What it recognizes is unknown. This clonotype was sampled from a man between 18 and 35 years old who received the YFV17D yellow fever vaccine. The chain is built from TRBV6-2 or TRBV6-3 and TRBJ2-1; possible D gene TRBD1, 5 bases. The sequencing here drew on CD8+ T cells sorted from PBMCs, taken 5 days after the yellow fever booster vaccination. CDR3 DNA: TGTGCCAGCAGTGGATTTCACCCTCGGCAGGGCAATGAGCAGTTCTTC. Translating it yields CASSGFHPRQGNEQFF.